The 2 T cell receptor beta chains below all came from one sample that was sequenced in a study of human T cells and chemical hapten exposure. Time point in this sample: patch test 1, 2 weeks after DPC sensitization. Treatment noted: therapeutic diphenylcyclopropenone sensitization with weekly scalp DPC. TCRdb re-called the RACE reads through MiXCR, storing one row per CDR3 protein. The sample includes 350,000 or so distinct CDR3 sequences, under 9% of them seen just once. The specimen was whole blood, collected in connection with sensitization to the hapten diphenylcyclopropenone (DPC). The receptors stem from a woman under 30 with alopecia areata. Some clones in this sample may be carry-over from other donors' samples.

This clonotype was seen many times. In nucleotides, the CDR3 is TGTGCCAGCAGCGAAGACCAAAATGAAGGTGTTTGGGGAAACACCATATATTTT. Its protein product is CASSEDQNEGVWGNTIYF. The chain joins TRBV7-6 to TRBJ1-3, with D uncertain. Germline V lookup: CDR1 SGHVS, CDR2 FNYEAQ. The CDR3 covers 18 residues. V dropped 5 bases and J dropped 4 bases, with 24 bases sitting between them.

In its sample, this clonotype was seen a few times. V usage is TRBV6-1 and J usage is TRBJ1-2; a weak D match, TRBD1 (6 bases). The length of the CDR3 is 15 residues. Germline V CDR1 and CDR2: MNHNS, SASEGT. Trimming took 10 bases from V and 4 from J, leaving 22 bases between them. CDR3 region: CAIGSTGRSLYGYTF. In DNA, the CDR3 is TGTGCCATCGGGAGTACAGGGAGGAGCCTCTATGGCTACACCTTC.